This T cell receptor beta chain was identified during a study of blood T cell repertoires in COVID-19. Study summary: COVID-19 samples, acute and convalescent, were from the United States, Italy and Spain. In each case, the material was cDNA or gDNA derived from T cells, B-cell-depleted T cells, or PBMCs.

CDR1 and CDR2 (germline): SGHRS, YFSETQ. CDR3 length: 15 residues. The V and J ends lost 2 bases and 0 bases, in that order; junction bases with no gene match: 4. In the source study's methods: How many nucleated cells were present was estimated from reference gene primer amplification. The repertoire was sequenced with immunoSEQ multiplex PCR; TCRdb's copy has only in-frame clones and lacks some. V, J and clone size are those of that table, while D and trimming were read from the DNA. The repertoire holds around 240,000 clones, with 84% as singletons. Sequenced: peripheral blood. This clonotype was obtained from a woman aged 40 to 55 who had recovered from COVID-19. The chain links TRBV5-1 to TRBJ2-7; 8 positions match TRBD2. The CDR3 reads CASSLVSGASYEQYF. CDR3 coding DNA: TGCGCCAGCAGCTTAGTTAGCGGGGCCTCCTACGAGCAGTACTTC.